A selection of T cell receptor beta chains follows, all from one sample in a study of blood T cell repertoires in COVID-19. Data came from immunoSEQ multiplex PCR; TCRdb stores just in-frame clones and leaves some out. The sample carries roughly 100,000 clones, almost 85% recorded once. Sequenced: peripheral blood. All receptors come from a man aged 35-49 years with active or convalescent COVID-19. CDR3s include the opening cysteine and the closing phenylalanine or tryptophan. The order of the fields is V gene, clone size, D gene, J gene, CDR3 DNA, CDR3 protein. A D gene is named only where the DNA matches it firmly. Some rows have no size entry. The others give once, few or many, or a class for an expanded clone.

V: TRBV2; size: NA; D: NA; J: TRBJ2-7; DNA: TGTGCCAGCAAGGAACAGTGGGTTGTGTACGAGCAGTACTTC; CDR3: CASKEQWVVYEQYF
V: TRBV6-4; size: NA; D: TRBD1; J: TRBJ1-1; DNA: TGTGCCAGCAGTGACTCGAACCGGGACAGTGAAGCTTTCTTT; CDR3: CASSDSNRDSEAFF
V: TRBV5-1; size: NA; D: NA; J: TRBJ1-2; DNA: TGCGCCAGCACTACGGCAGGGGCGAACTATGGCTACACCTTC; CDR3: CASTTAGANYGYTF
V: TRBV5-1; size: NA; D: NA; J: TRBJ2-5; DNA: TGCGCCAGCAGCTTGGGGACGGGACAAGAGACCCAGTACTTC; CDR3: CASSLGTGQETQYF
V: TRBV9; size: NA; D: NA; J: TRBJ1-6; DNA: TGTGCCAGCAGCGCCACGGACAGTGCAGCCTCACCCCTCCACTTT; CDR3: CASSATDSAASPLHF
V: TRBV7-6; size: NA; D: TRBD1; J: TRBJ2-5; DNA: TGTGCCAGCAGCGTTACAGGGGGCGCTGGGGAGACCCAGTACTTC; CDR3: CASSVTGGAGETQYF
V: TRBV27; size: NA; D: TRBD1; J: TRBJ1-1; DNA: TGTGCCAGCAGTTCACAGACAGGGATAATGAACACTGAAGCTTTCTTT; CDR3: CASSSQTGIMNTEAFF
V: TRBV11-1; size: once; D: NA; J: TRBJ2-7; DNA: TGTGCCAGCAGCTTAGCGCGTCTAGGACTTCCCCACGAGCAGTACTTC; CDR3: CASSLARLGLPHEQYF
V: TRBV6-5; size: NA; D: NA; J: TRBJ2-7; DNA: TGTGCCAGCAGTTACTCACCGTCACGGGTAACCTACGAGCAGTACTTC; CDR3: CASSYSPSRVTYEQYF
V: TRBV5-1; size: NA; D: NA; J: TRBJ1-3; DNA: TGCGCCAGCAGCTTGCCACAGGGAAACACCATATATTTT; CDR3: CASSLPQGNTIYF
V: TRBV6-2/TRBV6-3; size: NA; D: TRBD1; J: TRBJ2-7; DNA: TGTGCCAGCAGTTACGCCGGGACAGGGGTTCGATTAGGGCAGTACTTC; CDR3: CASSYAGTGVRLGQYF